These T cell receptor beta chains were read from a single sample in a study of T cell responses to AZD1222 COVID-19 vaccine. Only in-frame clones appear in the TCRdb table, and some are missing; sequencing was by immunoSEQ multiplex PCR. Counted here are tens of thousands of clones, 78% occurring once; the ten biggest clones make up around 21%. Specimen: peripheral blood, collected on day 0 of AZD1222 vaccination. The receptors come from an adult in good health. Each CDR3 is given with its conserved first and last residue. Each record gives: V gene, clone size, D gene, J gene, CDR3 DNA, CDR3 protein. A D gene is named only where the DNA matches it firmly. Clone size is given for some rows only: seen once, a few or many times, or a class if the clone is expanded.

V gene: TRBV27
clone size: NA
D gene: TRBD1
J gene: TRBJ1-2
CDR3 DNA: TGTGCCAGCAGTCTGGGACAGGGCCTTAATGGCTACACCTTC
CDR3 protein: CASSLGQGLNGYTF

V gene: TRBV6-8
clone size: NA
D gene: NA
J gene: TRBJ2-5
CDR3 DNA: TGTGCCAGCAGTTACACCCCCTTTGGCGAAAAAGAGACCCAGTACTTC
CDR3 protein: CASSYTPFGEKETQYF

V gene: TRBV2
clone size: NA
D gene: NA
J gene: TRBJ2-1
CDR3 DNA: TGTGCCAGCAGTGAAAGGTCCGGGGGCTACAATGAGCAGTTCTTC
CDR3 protein: CASSERSGGYNEQFF

V gene: TRBV3-1/TRBV3-2
clone size: NA
D gene: TRBD2
J gene: TRBJ2-1
CDR3 DNA: TGTGCCAGCAGCCAGCAACTAGCGGGAGGAAATGAGCAGTTCTTC
CDR3 protein: CASSQQLAGGNEQFF

V gene: TRBV28
clone size: once
D gene: NA
J gene: TRBJ1-5
CDR3 DNA: TGTGCCAGCAGTTTAGAGGCTCAGCCCCAGCATTTT
CDR3 protein: CASSLEAQPQHF

V gene: TRBV28
clone size: NA
D gene: NA
J gene: TRBJ1-2
CDR3 DNA: TGTGCCAGCAGACCCCCGAAGACAGCCACCTATGGCTACACCTTC
CDR3 protein: CASRPPKTATYGYTF

V gene: TRBV6-1
clone size: NA
D gene: NA
J gene: TRBJ1-4
CDR3 DNA: TGTGCCAGCAGTGAAATATTGGGTCAGCCTAATGAAAAACTGTTTTTT
CDR3 protein: CASSEILGQPNEKLFF

V gene: TRBV4-2
clone size: once
D gene: TRBD2
J gene: TRBJ2-5
CDR3 DNA: TGTGCCAGCAGCCAGGAGACTAGCGGAAACCAAGAGACCCAGTACTTC
CDR3 protein: CASSQETSGNQETQYF

V gene: TRBV2
clone size: NA
D gene: NA
J gene: TRBJ2-1
CDR3 DNA: TGTGCCAGCAGTGGATTTAGCAGGGTCGATGAGCAGTTCTTC
CDR3 protein: CASSGFSRVDEQFF

V gene: TRBV28
clone size: NA
D gene: NA
J gene: TRBJ1-4
CDR3 DNA: TGTGCCAGCAGTTCTGGTGGGGGCGGAATGGAAAAACTGTTTTTT
CDR3 protein: CASSSGGGGMEKLFF

V gene: TRBV29-1
clone size: NA
D gene: NA
J gene: TRBJ1-3
CDR3 DNA: TGCAGCGTTGAAGATGGAAACACCATATATTTT
CDR3 protein: CSVEDGNTIYF

V gene: TRBV6-5
clone size: NA
D gene: NA
J gene: TRBJ1-1
CDR3 DNA: TGTGCCAGCAGCGCTGGTTTTACTGAAGCTTTCTTT
CDR3 protein: CASSAGFTEAFF

V gene: TRBV2
clone size: NA
D gene: TRBD2
J gene: TRBJ2-3
CDR3 DNA: TGTGCCAGCACCGGGGGGGTAGGAGATACGCAGTATTTT
CDR3 protein: CASTGGVGDTQYF

V gene: TRBV11-2
clone size: NA
D gene: NA
J gene: TRBJ1-1
CDR3 DNA: TGTGCCAGCAGCTTAGATTTCCAGATTAATGAAGCTTTCTTT
CDR3 protein: CASSLDFQINEAFF

V gene: TRBV10-3
clone size: NA
D gene: TRBD2
J gene: TRBJ2-2
CDR3 DNA: TGTGCCATCAGTGACGGGCTAGCGGGCACCGGGGAGCTGTTTTTT
CDR3 protein: CAISDGLAGTGELFF

V gene: TRBV6-1
clone size: NA
D gene: TRBD2
J gene: TRBJ2-3
CDR3 DNA: TGTGCCAGCAGTGCTAACAGGCGGGAGCGGACAGATACGCAGTATTTT
CDR3 protein: CASSANRRERTDTQYF

V gene: TRBV11-2
clone size: NA
D gene: NA
J gene: TRBJ2-1
CDR3 DNA: TGTGCCAGCAGCTTCGGGAGCTCCTACAATGAGCAGTTCTTC
CDR3 protein: CASSFGSSYNEQFF

V gene: TRBV4-1
clone size: NA
D gene: TRBD1
J gene: TRBJ1-2
CDR3 DNA: TGCGCCAGCAGCCAAGATGTCCCTCCCAGGGGGCGCATCTATGGCTACACCTTC
CDR3 protein: CASSQDVPPRGRIYGYTF

V gene: TRBV5-1
clone size: NA
D gene: NA
J gene: TRBJ2-1
CDR3 DNA: TGCGCCAGCAGCTTGGCCCGGAAACCGGAGGGCAATGAGCAGTTCTTC
CDR3 protein: CASSLARKPEGNEQFF

V gene: TRBV10-3
clone size: NA
D gene: TRBD2
J gene: TRBJ2-2
CDR3 DNA: TGTGCCATCACAAAGGGACTAGCAGAGGCCGGGGAGCTGTTTTTT
CDR3 protein: CAITKGLAEAGELFF

V gene: TRBV7-6
clone size: NA
D gene: NA
J gene: TRBJ2-5
CDR3 DNA: TGTGCCAGCAGTAAAAATCCCTTGGGAAGCGTTTGGGAGACCCAGTACTTC
CDR3 protein: CASSKNPLGSVWETQYF

V gene: TRBV5-1
clone size: NA
D gene: NA
J gene: TRBJ1-1
CDR3 DNA: TGCGCCAGCAGCTCCGCCACAGGTTCCATGAACACTGAAGCTTTCTTT
CDR3 protein: CASSSATGSMNTEAFF

V gene: TRBV10-1
clone size: NA
D gene: NA
J gene: TRBJ2-2
CDR3 DNA: TGCGCCAGCAGTGAGGGTTGGGTTGGAACCGGGGAGCTGTTTTTT
CDR3 protein: CASSEGWVGTGELFF

V gene: TRBV10-2
clone size: NA
D gene: NA
J gene: TRBJ2-5
CDR3 DNA: TGCGCCAGCAGTAATCCTGTAGAAGAGACCCAGTACTTC
CDR3 protein: CASSNPVEETQYF

V gene: TRBV6-7
clone size: NA
D gene: NA
J gene: TRBJ2-1
CDR3 DNA: TGTGCCAGCAGACGCAGGGTGAGGAAGTTCTTC
CDR3 protein: CASRRRVRKFF

V gene: TRBV5-6
clone size: NA
D gene: NA
J gene: TRBJ1-3
CDR3 DNA: TGTGCCAGCAGCTACAGGCCCTCTGGAAACACCATATATTTT
CDR3 protein: CASSYRPSGNTIYF

V gene: TRBV7-8
clone size: few
D gene: NA
J gene: TRBJ1-2
CDR3 DNA: TGTGCCAGCAGCCTATTGGGGGCCACCGCTGCTGGCTACACCTTC
CDR3 protein: CASSLLGATAAGYTF

V gene: TRBV28
clone size: NA
D gene: NA
J gene: TRBJ1-5
CDR3 DNA: TGTGCCAGCAGTCCCTCGGGACTTACCAATCAGCCCCAGCATTTT
CDR3 protein: CASSPSGLTNQPQHF

V gene: TRBV6-5
clone size: few
D gene: TRBD1
J gene: TRBJ2-7
CDR3 DNA: TGTGCCAGCAGTATACGACAGGGGGCCGAGCAGTACTTC
CDR3 protein: CASSIRQGAEQYF

V gene: TRBV11-2
clone size: NA
D gene: NA
J gene: TRBJ1-4
CDR3 DNA: TGTGCCAGCAGCTTAGAGGGGTTTAGTAATGAAAAACTGTTTTTT
CDR3 protein: CASSLEGFSNEKLFF

V gene: TRBV7-6
clone size: few
D gene: NA
J gene: TRBJ2-3
CDR3 DNA: TGTGCCAGCAGCCCGGGGACCTACACAGATACGCAGTATTTT
CDR3 protein: CASSPGTYTDTQYF

V gene: TRBV10-3
clone size: NA
D gene: NA
J gene: TRBJ1-5
CDR3 DNA: TGTGCCATCAGTGAGTCTTTTGATAGGGCAGTCAAGGGCAATCAGCCCCAGCATTTT
CDR3 protein: CAISESFDRAVKGNQPQHF

V gene: TRBV6-5
clone size: NA
D gene: TRBD2
J gene: TRBJ2-1
CDR3 DNA: TGTGCCACCGGGACTAGCGGGCATGAGCAGTTCTTC
CDR3 protein: CATGTSGHEQFF

V gene: TRBV5-1
clone size: NA
D gene: NA
J gene: TRBJ2-3
CDR3 DNA: TGCGCCAGCAGCTTGGCAGACAGCACAGATACGCAGTATTTT
CDR3 protein: CASSLADSTDTQYF

V gene: TRBV10-3
clone size: NA
D gene: NA
J gene: TRBJ2-1
CDR3 DNA: TGTGCCATCAGTGAAGGGCAGGGGGAGGTCAATGAGCAGTTCTTC
CDR3 protein: CAISEGQGEVNEQFF

V gene: TRBV7-2
clone size: NA
D gene: NA
J gene: TRBJ2-2
CDR3 DNA: TGTGCCACCTCGACGTCGAACACCGGGGAGCTGTTTTTT
CDR3 protein: CATSTSNTGELFF

V gene: TRBV13
clone size: NA
D gene: TRBD1
J gene: TRBJ2-7
CDR3 DNA: TGTGCCAGCAGCATTGACCAGGGGGCCTACGAGCAGTACTTC
CDR3 protein: CASSIDQGAYEQYF

V gene: TRBV7-2
clone size: NA
D gene: NA
J gene: TRBJ1-1
CDR3 DNA: TGTGCCAGCAGCCGGAAGCACACTGAAGCTTTCTTT
CDR3 protein: CASSRKHTEAFF

V gene: TRBV7-9
clone size: NA
D gene: TRBD1
J gene: TRBJ2-1
CDR3 DNA: TGTGCCAGCAGCTGGGGACAGGGAGGACACAATGAGCAGTTCTTC
CDR3 protein: CASSWGQGGHNEQFF

V gene: TRBV24-1
clone size: NA
D gene: TRBD1
J gene: TRBJ2-3
CDR3 DNA: TGTGCCACCAGTGACAGGGGGCAAGGGCCTTTCACAGATACGCAGTATTTT
CDR3 protein: CATSDRGQGPFTDTQYF

V gene: TRBV2
clone size: once
D gene: NA
J gene: TRBJ1-5
CDR3 DNA: TGTGCCAGCAGTGGGGGGACAAGGAATCAGCCCCAGCATTTT
CDR3 protein: CASSGGTRNQPQHF

V gene: TRBV29-1
clone size: NA
D gene: TRBD2
J gene: TRBJ2-1
CDR3 DNA: TGCAGCGTCGCGGGGGGGCTAGCGGGAGCTGAGCAGTTCTTC
CDR3 protein: CSVAGGLAGAEQFF

V gene: TRBV7-9
clone size: NA
D gene: NA
J gene: TRBJ2-4
CDR3 DNA: TGTGCCAGCAGCTGGGGGAACTCGGCCAAAAACATTCAGTACTTC
CDR3 protein: CASSWGNSAKNIQYF

V gene: TRBV28
clone size: NA
D gene: TRBD1
J gene: TRBJ2-7
CDR3 DNA: TGTGCCAGCAGTTTGGGACAGGTCTACGAGCAGTACTTC
CDR3 protein: CASSLGQVYEQYF

V gene: TRBV7-2
clone size: once
D gene: NA
J gene: TRBJ2-7
CDR3 DNA: TGTGCCAGCAGCTTATTTGTTGGGGACTCCTACGAGCAGTACTTC
CDR3 protein: CASSLFVGDSYEQYF

V gene: TRBV29-1
clone size: NA
D gene: TRBD1
J gene: TRBJ2-5
CDR3 DNA: TGCAGCGTTGTAAGGGTACAGGGGGCGGGAGAGACCCAGTACTTC
CDR3 protein: CSVVRVQGAGETQYF

V gene: TRBV5-1
clone size: NA
D gene: NA
J gene: TRBJ2-2
CDR3 DNA: TGCGCCAGCAGCACACTAGGAAGAGGGACCGGGGAGCTGTTTTTT
CDR3 protein: CASSTLGRGTGELFF

V gene: TRBV2
clone size: NA
D gene: NA
J gene: TRBJ1-5
CDR3 DNA: TGTGCCAGCAGTGAAGCATACAATCAGCCCCAGCATTTT
CDR3 protein: CASSEAYNQPQHF

V gene: TRBV19
clone size: NA
D gene: NA
J gene: TRBJ2-2
CDR3 DNA: TGTGCCAGTAGTGCCCAAGGGATCGGGGAGCTGTTTTTT
CDR3 protein: CASSAQGIGELFF

V gene: TRBV19
clone size: many
D gene: NA
J gene: TRBJ1-4
CDR3 DNA: TGTGCCAGTAGTATTTCGGCGGCAACTAATGAAAAACTGTTTTTT
CDR3 protein: CASSISAATNEKLFF